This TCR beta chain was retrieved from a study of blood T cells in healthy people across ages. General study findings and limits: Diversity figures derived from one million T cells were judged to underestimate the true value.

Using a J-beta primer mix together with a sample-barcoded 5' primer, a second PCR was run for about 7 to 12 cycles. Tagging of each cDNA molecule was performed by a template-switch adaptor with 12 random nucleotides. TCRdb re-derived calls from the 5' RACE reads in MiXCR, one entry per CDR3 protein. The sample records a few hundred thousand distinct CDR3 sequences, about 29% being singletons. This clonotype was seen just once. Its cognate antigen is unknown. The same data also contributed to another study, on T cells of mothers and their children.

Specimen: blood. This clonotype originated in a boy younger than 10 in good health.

The CDR3, as DNA: TGTGCCAGCAGTATTAAGGGACGCTACGAGCAGTACTTC. Its protein product is CASSIKGRYEQYF. The chain recombines TRBV27 with TRBJ2-7, with D perhaps matching TRBD1 or TRBD2 (5 bases each). CDR3 size: 13 residues. V shed 5 bases and J shed 3 bases, with 11 bases lying between them. Germline V gene data show CDR1 as MNHEY and CDR2 as SMNVEV (reference sequence).